This T cell receptor beta chain originates from a study of shared clonotypes between healthy human individuals. For the study at large: The cohort had a couple of women and a few men, ages 18 to 49. General observations from the study: Relative to clonotypes present in all four donors, those not shared had lower generation probabilities.

CDR1 and CDR2 from the germline V gene are MDHEN and SYDVKM. Trimming shortened V by 2 bases and J by 2 bases, and 10 bases separated the two germline ends. This CDR3 is 14 amino acids long. On this clone: Its antigen is undetermined. Other nucleotide sequences in the sample specify the same CDR3.

Naive CD8 cells, CD45RO-negative and positively selected for CCR7, excluded terminally differentiated effector memory CD45RA+ cells. Profiled with immunoSEQ multiplex PCR; TCRdb holds only in-frame clones, not every one. Altogether more than 2 million clones are present, roughly 94% being singletons, with the ten largest covering 0.9% to 1.3%. The J gene is TRBJ2-7, the V gene TRBV28; a weak D match, TRBD2 (6 bases). The source of this sequence is a man aged 18 to 30 in good health. The sequenced sample was naive CD8+ T cells sorted from blood. The DNA for the CDR3 is TGTGCCAGCAGTTTAATCGGGGGAACCTACGAGCAGTACTTC. Its translation is CASSLIGGTYEQYF.